This T cell receptor beta chain was identified in a study of cytomegalovirus exposure and HLA in healthy donors. Across the whole study: Clustering assigned over 70% of the approximately 400 genotyped donors to the Caucasian-associated ancestry cluster.

Healthy bone marrow donors made up the cohort. Germline V CDR1 and CDR2: SGHTA, FQGTGA. The V end lost 2 bases, the J end lost 12 bases, and 11 bases lay between the germline ends. CDR3 length: 12 amino acids. The PCR ran on 60 Vbeta and 13 Jbeta primers. Sequenced by immunoSEQ multiplex PCR; TCRdb stores in-frame clones only, minus some. There are about 150,000 clones in the sample; roughly three quarters occur only once, and around 7.2% lies in the top ten. The sequenced sample was PBMCs. V and J are TRBV7-3 and TRBJ2-1; a weak D match, TRBD1 (6 bases). This clonotype originated in a man aged 30 to 39 in good health and CMV-seropositive. The CDR3 nucleotides read TGTGCCAGCAGCTTACTAGGGGGAAGGCAGTTCTTC. Translating it yields CASSLLGGRQFF.